This is a list of T cell receptor beta chains from one sample in a study of shared clonotypes between healthy human individuals. Profiled with immunoSEQ multiplex PCR; TCRdb holds only in-frame clones, not every one. The top ten hold 0.7% to 0.95% of the sample, which has 1 million to 1.2 million clones, 70% to 85% seen once. The sequenced sample consisted of memory CD4+ T cells from PBMCs. The receptors were sampled from a man aged 18-30 years in good health. Some clones in this sample may be carry-over from other donors' samples. Each CDR3 is given with its conserved first and last residue. The D gene is left open where the match is weak. Clone size appears in some rows only: once, few, many, or a class for an expanded clone.

j_gene	abundance	d_gene	v_gene	CDR3aa	CDR3nt
TRBJ2-1	.	TRBD2	TRBV7-2	CASSRGTSGRNEQFF	TGTGCCAGCAGCCGCGGGACTAGCGGGAGGAATGAGCAGTTCTTC
TRBJ2-1	.	TRBD2	TRBV7-2	CASSMRTSAWDEQFF	TGTGCCAGCAGCATGCGGACTAGCGCATGGGATGAGCAGTTCTTC
TRBJ2-2	.	TRBD2	TRBV27	CASSLSGRGTGELFF	TGTGCCAGCAGTTTAAGCGGGAGAGGGACCGGGGAGCTGTTTTTT
TRBJ1-3	.	.	TRBV4-2	CASSIGGSSGNTIYF	TGTGCCAGCAGTATTGGAGGATCCTCTGGAAACACCATATATTTT
TRBJ2-5	.	.	TRBV7-8	CASSLGGQVRETQYF	TGTGCCAGCAGCTTGGGGGGGCAGGTTCGAGAGACCCAGTACTTC
TRBJ1-3	.	.	TRBV28	CASSFRGAGNTIYF	TGTGCCAGCAGTTTTAGAGGCGCTGGAAACACCATATATTTT
TRBJ1-3	.	.	TRBV10-1	CATPAPGRAYSGNTIYF	TGCGCCACCCCAGCCCCGGGGAGGGCCTACTCTGGAAACACCATATATTTT
TRBJ2-4	.	TRBD2	TRBV7-9	CASSSAGGSNIQYF	TGTGCCAGCAGCTCAGCGGGAGGGTCGAACATTCAGTACTTC
TRBJ2-3	.	.	TRBV28	CASSFDTDTQYF	TGTGCCAGCAGTTTCGACACAGATACGCAGTATTTT
TRBJ2-1	.	.	TRBV28	CASSLYAPNEQFF	TGTGCCAGCAGTTTATATGCCCCTAATGAGCAGTTCTTC
TRBJ2-1	.	TRBD2	TRBV4-2	CASSPGAGTSGSGTYNEQFF	TGTGCCAGCAGCCCCGGGGCAGGGACTAGCGGGAGCGGTACCTACAATGAGCAGTTCTTC
TRBJ1-2	.	.	TRBV5-5	CASSSGSDYGYTF	TGTGCCAGCAGCTCAGGCTCTGACTATGGCTACACCTTC
TRBJ1-1	.	.	TRBV20-1	CSGLMNTEAFF	TGCAGTGGGTTAATGAACACTGAAGCTTTCTTT
TRBJ1-5	.	.	TRBV19	CASSIPTNRQLLWPQHF	TGTGCCAGTAGTATACCAACGAATCGACAGTTGCTTTGGCCCCAGCATTTT
TRBJ2-3	few	TRBD1	TRBV28	CASSWTGGTDTQYF	TGTGCCAGCAGTTGGACAGGGGGCACAGATACGCAGTATTTT
TRBJ2-5	.	TRBD2	TRBV9	CASSVAGLAGGETQYF	TGTGCCAGCAGCGTAGCCGGACTAGCGGGAGGGGAGACCCAGTACTTC
TRBJ1-1	.	.	TRBV18	CASFLQSTEAFF	TGTGCCAGCTTTTTACAGAGCACTGAAGCTTTCTTT
TRBJ1-5	.	TRBD1	TRBV28	CASYFAGGFQPQHF	TGTGCCAGCTACTTCGCAGGGGGATTTCAGCCCCAGCATTTT
TRBJ2-1	.	.	TRBV2	CASSEVEVGEQFF	TGTGCCAGCAGTGAAGTGGAGGTGGGTGAGCAGTTCTTC
TRBJ1-5	.	.	TRBV2	CASSGGTGINQPQHF	TGTGCCAGCAGCGGCGGGACGGGGATCAATCAGCCCCAGCATTTT
TRBJ2-1	.	TRBD1	TRBV9	CASSVSQGEYNEQFF	TGTGCCAGCAGCGTGAGTCAGGGGGAATACAATGAGCAGTTCTTC
TRBJ2-1	once	TRBD2	TRBV5-5	CASSSLAGASYNEQFF	TGTGCCAGCAGTTCGCTAGCGGGAGCTTCCTACAATGAGCAGTTCTTC